This TCR beta chain was identified in a study of identical twins. Broader study findings: High-abundance cord blood beta clonotypes had fewer insertions; memory repertoires showed none. Within twin pairs, the out-of-frame alpha sequences they shared showed excess low generation probability.

Template switching created a universal primer site, and the cDNA included unique molecular identifiers. TCRdb recomputed calls from the 5' RACE reads with MiXCR, one row per CDR3 protein. The table has a few hundred thousand distinct CDR3 sequences, around 15% seen once. The CDR3 loop spans 15 amino acids. The germline gives CDR1 MNHEY, CDR2 SVGAGI. Losses at the gene ends were 2 bases for V and 0 bases for J; bases not matched to a gene: 2. This clonotype was counted only a few times. Its antigen remains unidentified. The same sample was also studied in work on yellow fever vaccine responses in identical twins. This second study notes: Convergence reportedly seemed to mark part of the twins' vaccine T cell response, with personalization marking the rest.

The chain couples TRBV6-5 to TRBJ2-3, with 7 bases aligning to TRBD1. This receptor was taken from a woman aged 18-35 years in good health. The sample was CD4+ T cells sorted from blood. In nucleotides, the CDR3 is TGTGCCAGCAGTTACACGGACAGGAGCACAGATACGCAGTATTTT. Translating gives CASSYTDRSTDTQYF.